These 8 T cell receptor beta chains came from one sample sequenced in a study of blood T cells in healthy people across ages. Then a second PCR, running roughly 7 to 11 cycles, was carried out with a sample-barcoded 5' primer and a J-beta primer mix. TCRdb itself ran the 5' RACE reads through MiXCR, one entry per CDR3 protein. The sample has roughly 700,000 distinct CDR3 sequences; 20% to 25% are singletons. The sample also formed part of further work on T cells of mothers and their children.

The sample comprised blood. The receptors originated from a boy between 10 and 17 years old in good health.

This clonotype occurred a few times. V gene TRBV29-1 combines with J gene TRBJ2-1, with 9 bases fitting TRBD2. V was pared by 0 bases and J by 9 bases, with 15 bases of the junction left unmatched. CDR1 is SQVTM and CDR2 is ANQGSEA in the germline V gene. The CDR3 length is 17 residues. As DNA, the CDR3 is TGCAGCGTTGAAGAATTAGTTCTAGCGGGGAGCTACCCTGAGCAGTTCTTC. Amino acid sequence: CSVEELVLAGSYPEQFF.

The rearrangement uses TRBV6-2 or TRBV6-3 and TRBJ2-2; a possible D gene is TRBD2 (6 bases). Germline lookup yields CDR1 MNHEY and CDR2 SVGEGT. The CDR3 spans 14 residues. Trimming cost V 2 bases and J 8 bases, with 12 bases left between them. In DNA, the CDR3 is TGTGCCAGCAGTTACCTGGCGGGGTCTGGGGAGCTGTTTTTT. Its translation is CASSYLAGSGELFF.

This clonotype was observed a few times. The chain has TRBV27 and TRBJ1-2, with TRBD1 matching 9 bases. This CDR3 spans 15 amino acids. Trimming cost V 4 bases and J 4 bases; bases outside gene matches: 7. Germline V gives CDR1 MNHEY, CDR2 SMNVEV (reference sequence). CDR3 sequence: CASSWDRDNSYGYTF. The CDR3 DNA is TGTGCCAGCAGTTGGGACAGGGATAACAGCTATGGCTACACCTTC.

The gene calls are TRBV29-1 and TRBJ2-2, with TRBD2 identical over 9 bases. V lost 6 bases and J lost 5; bases outside the gene matches: 7. CDR3 length: 14 amino acids. Germline-derived CDR1 and CDR2 are SQVTM and ANQGSEA. CDR3 nucleotide sequence: TGCAGCGTCCCGCGGGAGGGGTGGACCGGGGAGCTGTTTTTT. As protein: CSVPREGWTGELFF.

This clonotype was seen a few times. V usage is TRBV6-6 and J usage is TRBJ2-1; D remains ambiguous. V shed 7 bases and J shed 4 bases, with 11 bases lying between them. This CDR3 is built from 13 residues. The germline gives CDR1 MNHNY, CDR2 SVGAGI (reference sequence). In nucleotides, the CDR3 is TGTGCCAGCAATACGAACCGATACAATGAGCAGTTCTTC. It translates to CASNTNRYNEQFF.

In this sample, this clonotype turned up a few times. One junction end disagrees with the germline gene, perhaps due to a read error. The chain couples TRBV27 to TRBJ2-2; TRBD2 agrees at 9 bases. CDR3 length equals 19 residues. CDR1 MNHEY and CDR2 SMNVEV come from the germline V gene (reference sequence). The CDR3 protein is CTSSLGLPGLATNTGELFF. Here the CDR3 DNA reads TGTACCAGCAGTTTGGGCCTCCCGGGACTAGCAACAAACACCGGGGAGCTGTTTTTT.

V and J are TRBV5-1 and TRBJ2-1; TRBD2 agrees at 13 bases. This CDR3 contains 16 residues. V lost 4 bases to trimming and J lost 10 bases; unmatched junction nucleotides: 11. Germline assignment: CDR1 SGHRS and CDR2 YFSETQ. The CDR3 here is CASSLGTSGIPPEQFF. The DNA for the CDR3 is TGCGCCAGCAGCCTTGGGACTAGCGGGATCCCCCCGGAGCAGTTCTTC. Variable domain in full (rest from reference TRBV5-1 and TRBJ2-1): KAGVTQTPRYLIKTRGQQVTLSCSPISGHRSVSWYQQTPGQGLQFLFEYFSETQRNKGNFPGRFSGRQFSNSRSEMNVSTLELGDSALYLCASSLGTSGIPPEQFFGPGTRLTVL.

The CDR3 DNA reads as TGTGCCAGCAGCTTAGACCCAGGGGGGGCCTACGAGCAGTACTTC. Translating it yields CASSLDPGGAYEQYF. The chain combines TRBV7-3 with TRBJ2-7; D possibly matches TRBD1 or TRBD2 (7 bases each). Trimming pared 2 bases from V and 2 bases from J, leaving 13 bases between. The CDR3 spans 15 residues. Germline V lookup: CDR1 SGHTA, CDR2 FQGTGA.